One sample yielded the 32 T cell receptor beta chains listed below, sequenced in a study of identifying expanded T cells in peripheral blood (dated by TCRdb to between 2017 and 2020). The library relied on the immunoSEQ multiplex PCR assay. TCRdb holds this immuneACCESS table with in-frame rearrangements only. Some clones are missing; in checked studies, unresolved V genes explain under half, and the rest has no known cause. The sample yields some 54,000 clones; around 82% were counted once. The ten top clones hold 14% of the sample. Sample: blood. These receptors all come from a person aged 18 to 75 in good health.

The chain has TRBV25-1 and TRBJ2-1; TRBD2 matches 10 bases. Germline V gene lookup returns CDR1 MGHDK and CDR2 SYGVNS. V was clipped by 4 bases and J by 8 bases; unmatched bases: 5. The CDR3 is made up of 14 amino acids. DNA for the CDR3: TGTGCCAGCAGTGGGGCTAGCGGGAGAGATGAGCAGTTCTTC. It is translated as CASSGASGRDEQFF.

This clone came up once. V is TRBV6-1 and J is TRBJ2-1; 9 bases are a match to TRBD2. This CDR3 has 19 residues. The germline V gene has CDR1 MNHNS and CDR2 SASEGT. The trim removed 1 base at V and 3 bases at J, leaving 13 bases unmatched. As DNA, the CDR3 is TGTGCCAGCAGTGAAGGGGGATGGAGCGGGAGGAGGATCTACAATGAGCAGTTCTTC. Translating it yields CASSEGGWSGRRIYNEQFF.

V usage is TRBV15 and J usage is TRBJ1-1, with 9 nucleotides matching TRBD1. CDR1 is LNHNV, CDR2 YYDKDF, per germline (reference sequence). The V and J ends lost 4 bases and 8 bases, in that order; junction bases with no gene match: 11. CDR3 length: 15 amino acids. The CDR3 DNA reads as TGTGCCACCAGCAAGGGGACAGGGTCGGTCCGCGAAGCTTTCTTT. It translates to CATSKGTGSVREAFF.

The genes are TRBV6-1 and TRBJ2-5, with TRBD2 as a possible D gene (6 bases). Per germline, CDR1 MNHNS and CDR2 SASEGT. The CDR3 totals 13 residues. The V gene lost 8 bases and the J gene lost 1 base, with 11 bases spanning the gap. CDR3 in amino acids: CASGWGLQETQYF. The CDR3 DNA reads as TGTGCCAGCGGGTGGGGACTCCAAGAGACCCAGTACTTC.

In this sample, this clone turned up once. The CDR3 DNA is TGCGCCAGCAGAATCAGTCCGAACACTGAAGCTTTCTTT. Amino acids: CASRISPNTEAFF. The rearrangement joins TRBV5-1 to TRBJ1-1; D uncertain. CDR1 is SGHRS, CDR2 YFSETQ, per germline. This CDR3 comprises 13 residues. Trimming shortened V by 5 bases and J by 1 base, and 9 bases separated the two germline ends.

This chain links TRBV18 with TRBJ1-3; D is undetermined. The CDR3 runs 19 residues. V shed 3 bases and J shed 0 bases, with 21 bases lying between them. The germline CDR1 and CDR2 sequences are KGHSH and LQKENI. The CDR3 sequence is CASSPGGVFGGNSGNTIYF. The CDR3 DNA reads TGTGCCAGCTCACCCGGAGGAGTATTCGGCGGAAACTCTGGAAACACCATATATTTT.

The chain employs TRBV7-2 and TRBJ2-7; D is ambiguous. With 1 base removed from V and 4 bases from J, the gap between germline ends came to 5 bases. The CDR3 sequence is 12 residues long. Germline V lookup: CDR1 SGHTA, CDR2 FQGNSA. The CDR3 region is CASSLGVYEQYF. The CDR3 region has the DNA TGTGCCAGCAGCTTAGGGGTATACGAGCAGTACTTC. Full variable domain (missing parts from reference TRBV7-2 and TRBJ2-7): GAGVSQSPSNKVTEKGKDVELRCDPISGHTALYWYRQSLGQGLEFLIYFQGNSAPDKSGLPSDRFSAERTGGSVSTLTIQRTQQEDSAVYLCASSLGVYEQYFGPGTRLTVT.

The chain uses TRBV7-6 and TRBJ2-1; 13 positions agree with TRBD2. The CDR3 has 18 amino acids. CDR1 and CDR2 from the germline V gene are SGHVS and FNYEAQ. V was pared by 5 bases and J by 9 bases, with 16 bases of the junction left unmatched. The CDR3 spells CASSLTSGGAGGFGEQFF. For the CDR3, the DNA is TGTGCCAGCAGCCTTACTAGCGGGGGGGCTGGAGGCTTCGGTGAGCAGTTCTTC.

This chain joins TRBV11-2 and TRBJ1-1, with no clear D. The CDR3 has 13 residues. Germline values: CDR1 SGHAT, CDR2 FQNNGV. Trimming pared 5 bases from V and 1 base from J, leaving 8 bases between. CDR3 in amino acids: CASSPRANTEAFF. DNA for the CDR3: TGTGCCAGCAGCCCAAGGGCGAACACTGAAGCTTTCTTT.

The chain couples TRBV19 to TRBJ2-1, with 9 nucleotides matching TRBD1. Germline values: CDR1 LNHDA, CDR2 SQIVND (reference sequence). V shed 6 bases and J 7 bases; nucleotides not matched to a gene: 10. The length of the CDR3 is 15 residues. This CDR3 reads CASRISGTGSNEQFF. In nucleotides, the CDR3 is TGTGCCAGTAGAATAAGCGGGACAGGGTCAAATGAGCAGTTCTTC.

The chain uses TRBV2 and TRBJ2-3, with TRBD2 matching over 11 bases. Germline CDR1 and CDR2: SNHLY and FYNNEI. The CDR3 is 17 amino acids. V was pared by 5 bases and J by 0 bases, with 7 bases of the junction left unmatched. The DNA for the CDR3 is TGTGCCAGCAGTTGGGAGGCTAGCGGGGGGAGCACAGATACGCAGTATTTT. Its translation is CASSWEASGGSTDTQYF.

The chain recombines TRBV30 with TRBJ1-2; D is uncertain. Germline V gives CDR1 GTSNPN, CDR2 SVGIG (reference sequence). The CDR3 totals 10 residues. In DNA form, the CDR3 reads TGTGTCCTGCGAGTGAATGGCTACACCTTC. The encoded protein is CVLRVNGYTF.

The chain couples TRBV6-1 to TRBJ1-3; D is ambiguous. V was cut by 4 bases and J by 0 bases, with 16 bases left in between. Germline CDR1 and CDR2: MNHNS and SASEGT. The CDR3 has 17 amino acids. CDR3 sequence (DNA): TGTGCCAGCAGTGCGCTTCGAGGCGTCCTCTCTGGAAACACCATATATTTT. Translating gives CASSALRGVLSGNTIYF.

The chain links TRBV7-6 to TRBJ1-1; TRBD1 aligns across 7 bases. Germline CDR1 is SGHVS and CDR2 is FNYEAQ. This CDR3 has 16 amino acids. Trimming cost V 5 bases and J 0 bases; bases outside gene matches: 9. This CDR3 is CASSPIPGQLNTEAFF. The CDR3 nucleotides are TGTGCCAGCAGCCCCATACCGGGACAGTTGAACACTGAAGCTTTCTTT. Combining the CDR3 with reference TRBV7-6 and TRBJ1-1 gives the whole variable domain GAGVSQSPRYKVTKRGQDVALRCDPISGHVSLYWYRQALGQGPEFLTYFNYEAQQDKSGLPNDRFSAERPEGSISTLTIQRTEQRDSAMYRCASSPIPGQLNTEAFFGQGTRLTVV.

This clone was seen a handful of times. The rearrangement links TRBV7-8 to TRBJ1-6; tentatively, D is TRBD1 (6 bases). Germline CDR1 is SGHVS and CDR2 is FQNEAQ. This CDR3 contains 13 residues. Deletions cut 11 bases from V and 6 bases from J, with 14 bases between. DNA of the CDR3: TGTGCCTCAGGGGCGGCTGGTAATTCACCCCTCCACTTT. Its translation: CASGAAGNSPLHF.

This clone was found a few times. V and J are TRBV27 and TRBJ1-2; perhaps TRBD1 as D (5 bases). CDR3 size: 14 residues. From germline, CDR1 is MNHEY and CDR2 SMNVEV (reference sequence). Trimming took off 2 bases at V and 8 bases at J, with 15 bases between the two ends. The CDR3 protein is CASSLVGTSGGYTF. CDR3 sequence (DNA): TGTGCCAGCAGTTTAGTGGGGACCTCGGGGGGCTACACCTTC.

The V and J genes are TRBV4-3 and TRBJ2-2; 10 bases are shared with TRBD2. With V trimmed by 2 bases and J by 4 bases, 7 bases remained unmatched. The CDR3 sequence is 17 residues long. In germline, CDR1 is LGHNA, CDR2 YSLEER. The CDR3, as DNA: TGCGCCAGCAGCCAAAAAAGACTAGCGGGCCCCACCGGGGAGCTGTTTTTT. Amino acid sequence: CASSQKRLAGPTGELFF.

This chain connects TRBV6-1 to TRBJ2-5; D may correspond to TRBD1 or TRBD2 (5 bases each). The CDR3 is made up of 16 amino acids. Trimming stripped 1 base from V and 2 bases from J, with 14 bases between. Germline loops: CDR1 MNHNS, CDR2 SASEGT. CDR3 region: CASSEERGTLQETQYF. The CDR3, as DNA: TGTGCCAGCAGTGAAGAAAGAGGGACCTTACAAGAGACCCAGTACTTC.

J is TRBJ2-2 and V is TRBV2; 11 bases are a match to TRBD2. The V segment lost 6 bases and the J segment 4 bases; nucleotides outside the gene matches: 4. CDR1 is SNHLY, CDR2 FYNNEI, per germline. The CDR3 sequence is 15 residues long. The CDR3 DNA sequence: TGTGCCAGCAGGCTAGCGGGAGGTTCCACCGGGGAGCTGTTTTTT. This sequence encodes CASRLAGGSTGELFF. The full variable domain, rest sourced from reference TRBV2 and TRBJ2-2, is EPEVTQTPSHQVTQMGQEVILRCVPISNHLYFYWYRQILGQKVEFLVSFYNNEISEKSEIFDDQFSVERPDGSNFTLKIRSTKLEDSAMYFCASRLAGGSTGELFFGEGSRLTVL.

The chain joins TRBV19 to TRBJ1-1, with 7 bases fitting TRBD1. CDR1 is LNHDA and CDR2 is SQIVND in the germline V gene (reference sequence). V lost 8 bases to trimming and J lost 4 bases; unmatched junction nucleotides: 16. The CDR3 is made up of 16 amino acids. In DNA form, the CDR3 reads TGTGCCAGTGGGGGGCAGGGGGGTCTTTCTGGCACTGAAGCTTTCTTT. Residues: CASGGQGGLSGTEAFF.

The chain combines TRBV29-1 with TRBJ1-1; D not certain. The CDR3 sequence is 12 residues long. The germline V gene encodes CDR1 SQVTM and CDR2 ANQGSEA. V lost 4 bases and J lost 6, with 12 bases in between. The CDR3 protein is CSVADTTAEAFF. CDR3 DNA: TGCAGCGTTGCCGACACGACGGCTGAAGCTTTCTTT.

The V call is TRBV27, the J call TRBJ2-2; a possible D gene is TRBD2 (6 bases). CDR1 MNHEY and CDR2 SMNVEV come from the germline V gene (reference sequence). CDR3 length equals 13 residues. V dropped 7 bases and J dropped 7 bases, with 13 bases sitting between them. CDR3 loop: CASTLGGNGELFF. For the CDR3, the DNA is TGTGCCAGCACCCTTGGGGGGAACGGGGAGCTGTTTTTT.

Written as DNA, the CDR3 is TGCGCCAGCAGCCAAGGAGCGGGAGCCTACTACAATGAGCAGTTCTTC. This sequence encodes CASSQGAGAYYNEQFF. V is TRBV4-3 and J is TRBJ2-1; 8 positions agree with TRBD2. Trimming at V came to 1 base and at J to 3 bases, leaving 5 bases not matched to a gene. The CDR3 loop spans 16 amino acids. Germline V gives CDR1 LGHNA, CDR2 YSLEER.

This clone was observed a few times. V and J are TRBV5-1 and TRBJ1-1; D is ambiguous. The germline V and J ends were trimmed by 4 bases and 5 bases, with 21 bases remaining between them. Germline CDR1 SGHRS, CDR2 YFSETQ. This CDR3 has 16 residues. The CDR3 coding sequence is TGCGCCAGCAGCCCCGATTCCAATCTCCCGGGGACTGAAGCTTTCTTT. It encodes CASSPDSNLPGTEAFF. The entire variable domain, with the rest obtained from reference TRBV5-1 and TRBJ1-1, is as follows: KAGVTQTPRYLIKTRGQQVTLSCSPISGHRSVSWYQQTPGQGLQFLFEYFSETQRNKGNFPGRFSGRQFSNSRSEMNVSTLELGDSALYLCASSPDSNLPGTEAFFGQGTRLTVV.

This chain links TRBV30 with TRBJ1-1; 8 bases agree with TRBD1. The CDR3 has 12 amino acids. V dropped 3 bases and J dropped 6; count of bases not matched to a gene: 3. Germline CDR1 is GTSNPN and CDR2 is SVGIG (reference sequence). CDR3 in amino acids: CAWRTTGAEAFF. CDR3 in DNA: TGTGCCTGGAGGACGACAGGGGCTGAAGCTTTCTTT.

This clone was seen once. The chain combines TRBV11-2 with TRBJ1-5, with 8 bases that match TRBD1. Trimming took 0 bases from V and 5 from J; bases not matched to a gene: 3. Looked up from germline, CDR1 is SGHAT and CDR2 is FQNNGV. This CDR3 comprises 15 residues. CDR3 protein: CASSLEAGGYQPQHF. In DNA, the CDR3 is TGTGCCAGCAGCTTAGAGGCAGGGGGCTATCAGCCCCAGCATTTT.

The rearrangement links TRBV6-6 to TRBJ1-2; D not certain. The V end lost 4 bases, the J end lost 0 bases, and 12 bases lay between the germline ends. CDR1 is MNHNY, CDR2 SVGAGI, per germline (reference sequence). The CDR3 spans 15 residues. The CDR3 loop reads CASSLQRPPNYGYTF. The CDR3, as DNA: TGTGCCAGCAGTTTACAGCGGCCGCCTAACTATGGCTACACCTTC.

As for this clone: The junction shows a germline mismatch at one end, possibly a read error. The chain is built from TRBV27 and TRBJ2-2; 8 nucleotides line up with TRBD2. This CDR3 has 13 residues. Per the germline V gene, CDR1 is MNHEY and CDR2 is SMNVEV (reference sequence). The CDR3 DNA follows: TGTGCCACCAGTCGGGGGGGCCACGGGGAGCTGTTTTTT. It translates to CATSRGGHGELFF.

The rearrangement joins TRBV7-2 to TRBJ2-3; possible D gene TRBD2, 5 bases. The CDR3 is 13 amino acids. CDR1 is SGHTA and CDR2 is FQGNSA in the germline V gene. The ends were cut back, 3 bases at V and 10 bases at J, with 14 bases in the middle. CDR3 in DNA: TGTGCCAGCAGCTTTGAGGGAATTACTCCGCAGTATTTT. The encoded protein is CASSFEGITPQYF. Together with reference TRBV7-2 and TRBJ2-3, the CDR3 gives the full variable domain: GAGVSQSPSNKVTEKGKDVELRCDPISGHTALYWYRQSLGQGLEFLIYFQGNSAPDKSGLPSDRFSAERTGGSVSTLTIQRTQQEDSAVYLCASSFEGITPQYFGPGTRLTVL.

The chain couples TRBV4-1 to TRBJ1-1; no clear D gene. The CDR3 is 13 residues long. V dropped 0 bases and J dropped 8 bases, with 10 bases sitting between them. Germline values: CDR1 MGHRA, CDR2 YSYEKL. CDR3 nucleotides: TGCGCCAGCAGCCAAGAAAACTTAGGAGAAGCTTTCTTT. This gives the protein CASSQENLGEAFF.

V usage is TRBV18 and J usage is TRBJ1-2, with 8 positions matching TRBD1. The CDR3 has 14 amino acids. With 5 bases clipped from V and 6 bases from J, the junction kept 8 bases outside the gene matches. Germline V CDR1 and CDR2: KGHSH, LQKENI. The CDR3 DNA sequence: TGTGCCAGCTCATTGCAGGGGGCCCTGGATGGCTACACCTTC. As protein: CASSLQGALDGYTF.

The CDR3 sequence is CASSPTIASGGYNEQFF. In nucleotides, the CDR3 is TGTGCCAGCAGCCCAACTATCGCTAGCGGGGGCTACAATGAGCAGTTCTTC. This chain links TRBV11-2 with TRBJ2-1; 10 bases match TRBD2. CDR1 SGHAT and CDR2 FQNNGV come from the germline V gene. The CDR3 sequence is 17 residues long. V lost 5 bases and J lost 3; bases outside the gene matches: 10.